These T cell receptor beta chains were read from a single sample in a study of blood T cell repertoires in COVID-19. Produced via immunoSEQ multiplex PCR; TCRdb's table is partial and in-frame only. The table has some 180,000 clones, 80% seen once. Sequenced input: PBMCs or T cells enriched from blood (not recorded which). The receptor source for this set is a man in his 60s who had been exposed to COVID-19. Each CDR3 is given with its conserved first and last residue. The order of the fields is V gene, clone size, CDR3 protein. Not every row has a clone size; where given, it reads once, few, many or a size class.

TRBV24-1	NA	CATSALGHGGLLVQETQYF
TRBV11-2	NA	CASSLSGGQIRAGELFF
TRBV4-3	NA	CASSQDYGDYGYTF
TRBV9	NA	CASSVRPGQGANTGELFF
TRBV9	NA	CASSGPRGSGRAGDTQYF
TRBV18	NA	CASSPLQATNEKLFF
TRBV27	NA	CASSSFRGVGPYNSPLHF
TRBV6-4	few	CASSRLAADTQYF
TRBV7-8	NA	CASSRDRGIGSYEQYF
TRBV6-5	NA	CASSYSRDPREKLFF
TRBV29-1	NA	CSVPSGGAWDEQFF
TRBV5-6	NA	CASSPLPTSGSAGELFF
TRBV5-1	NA	CASSLASWVRSTDTQYF
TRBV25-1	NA	CAIPMGQECSYEQYF
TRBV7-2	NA	CASSFGRGLGTEAFF
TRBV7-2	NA	CASSLALGQGADTQYF
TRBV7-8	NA	CASSLAASSPHEQFF
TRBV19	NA	CASQDRVPSSGANVLTF
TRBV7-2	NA	CASSPETGQPQHF
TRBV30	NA	CAWNSGQETQYF
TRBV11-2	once	CASSLDFSAPRGEQFF
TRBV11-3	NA	CASSPPEQRGHYGYTF
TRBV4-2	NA	CASSQDRSGSGNEQFF
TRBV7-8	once	CASSLGSTAGAVQYF
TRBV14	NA	CASSRTGDGNTIYF